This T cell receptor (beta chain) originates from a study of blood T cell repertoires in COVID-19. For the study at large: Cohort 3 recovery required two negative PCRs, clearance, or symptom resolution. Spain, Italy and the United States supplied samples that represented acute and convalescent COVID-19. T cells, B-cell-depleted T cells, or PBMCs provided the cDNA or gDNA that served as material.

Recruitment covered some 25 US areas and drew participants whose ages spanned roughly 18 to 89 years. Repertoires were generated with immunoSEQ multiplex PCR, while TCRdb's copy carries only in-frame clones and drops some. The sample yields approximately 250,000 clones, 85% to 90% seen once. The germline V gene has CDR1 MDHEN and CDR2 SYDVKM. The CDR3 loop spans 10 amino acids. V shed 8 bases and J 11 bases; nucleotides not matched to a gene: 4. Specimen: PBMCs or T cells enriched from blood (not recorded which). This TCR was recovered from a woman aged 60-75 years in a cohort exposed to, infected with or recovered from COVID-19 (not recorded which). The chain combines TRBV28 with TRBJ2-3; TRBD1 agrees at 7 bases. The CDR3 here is CASGTERQYF. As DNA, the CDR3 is TGTGCCAGCGGGACAGAGAGGCAGTATTTT. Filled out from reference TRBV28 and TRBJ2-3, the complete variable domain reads DVKVTQSSRYLVKRTGEKVFLECVQDMDHENMFWYRQDPGLGLRLIYFSYDVKMKEKGDIPEGYSVSREKKERFSLILESASTNQTSMYLCASGTERQYFGPGTRLTVL.